This T cell receptor beta chain was sequenced during a study of T cells in Graves' hyperthyroidism and ophthalmopathy. Whole-study results and caveats: Blood held most thyroid clonotypes expanded above 0.001 frequency.

Patients aged 18 to 65 had newly diagnosed hyperthyroidism of under 2 months' duration. The TCR beta CDR3 regions underwent amplification using RNA transcripts as the source. First-round RT-PCR with HTBI primers amplified the TCR CDR3 region. TCRdb redid the calling of the multiplex PCR reads with MiXCR, one entry per CDR3 protein. The sample has approximately 200,000 distinct CDR3 sequences, around 19% seen once. The V gene lost 3 bases and the J gene lost 0 bases, with 7 bases spanning the gap. This CDR3 comprises 14 residues. Germline V lookup: CDR1 SGHDT, CDR2 YYEEEE. Many counts were recorded for this clonotype. Its antigen remains unidentified.

What was sequenced was blood. The origin of this receptor is a man between 35 and 55 years old with Graves' hyperthyroidism. The chain recombines TRBV5-6 with TRBJ1-5, with unresolved D. The CDR3 nucleotides are TGTGCCAGCAGCTGGGCGAATAGCAATCAGCCCCAGCATTTT. Residues: CASSWANSNQPQHF.